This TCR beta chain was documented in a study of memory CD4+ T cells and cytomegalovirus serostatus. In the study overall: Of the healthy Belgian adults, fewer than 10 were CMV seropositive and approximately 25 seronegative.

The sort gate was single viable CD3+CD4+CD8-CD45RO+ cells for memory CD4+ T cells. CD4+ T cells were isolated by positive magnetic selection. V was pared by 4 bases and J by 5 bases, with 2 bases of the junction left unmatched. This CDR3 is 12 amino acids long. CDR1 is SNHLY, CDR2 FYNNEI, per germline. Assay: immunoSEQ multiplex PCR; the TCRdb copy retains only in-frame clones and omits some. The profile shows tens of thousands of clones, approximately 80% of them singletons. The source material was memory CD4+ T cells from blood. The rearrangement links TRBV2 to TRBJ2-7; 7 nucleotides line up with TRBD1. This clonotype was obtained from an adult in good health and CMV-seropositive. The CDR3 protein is CASSGGGHEQYF. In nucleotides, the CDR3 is TGTGCCAGCAGTGGAGGGGGCCACGAGCAGTACTTC.